This TCR beta chain was recovered during a study of blood T cells in healthy people across ages. General observations from the study: In older individuals, TCR beta diversity per million T cells was lower, falling roughly linearly with age.

Using a J-beta primer mix together with a sample-barcoded 5' primer, a second PCR was run for roughly 6 to 12 cycles. TCRdb processed the 5' RACE reads anew with MiXCR; each CDR3 protein has one entry. The sample gives around 2 million distinct CDR3 sequences, about two fifths of which show up once; 23% is in the top ten. The germline V gene has CDR1 LGHDT and CDR2 YNNKEL (reference sequence). The CDR3 runs to 14 residues. V gave up 6 bases and J gave up 5 bases, with 13 bases separating them. Notes on this clonotype: Its specificity is unknown.

Sequencing input: blood. V and J are TRBV3-1 and TRBJ2-2; D assignment may be TRBD1 or TRBD2 (5 bases each). The clonotype was recovered from a human donor in good health. This CDR3 reads CASRLTWGTGELFF. The CDR3 nucleotides are TGTGCCAGCAGGCTTACGTGGGGGACCGGGGAGCTGTTTTTT.